The 32 T cell receptor beta chains presented below share a single source sample, sequenced in a study of cytomegalovirus exposure and HLA in healthy donors. Use of 60 Vbeta and 13 Jbeta primers characterized the PCR. Libraries were prepared by immunoSEQ multiplex PCR; TCRdb keeps only in-frame clonotypes and omits some of them. Among about 180,000 clones listed, about four fifths were seen once. The sequenced sample was PBMCs. The receptor set was obtained from a young man in good health and CMV-seropositive.

The chain carries TRBV4-2 and TRBJ2-1; TRBD2 agrees at 12 bases. Trimming at V came to 1 base and at J to 10 bases, leaving 8 bases not matched to a gene. The germline gives CDR1 LGHNA, CDR2 YNFKEQ. The length of the CDR3 is 16 residues. CDR3 bases: TGTGCCAGCAGCCAAGTCCCTAGCGGGAGGGCGGAAGAGCAGTTCTTC. As protein: CASSQVPSGRAEEQFF.

The rearrangement uses TRBV7-9 and TRBJ2-1; 8 bases line up with TRBD2. V shed 5 bases, J shed 8 bases, and the junction held 14 bases outside the gene matches. Germline V lookup: CDR1 SEHNR, CDR2 FQNEAQ (reference sequence). The CDR3 runs to 16 residues. In DNA, the CDR3 is TGTGCCAGCAGCACCACCGGGGGGGAGGGCCGCGATGAGCAGTTCTTC. Translating it yields CASSTTGGEGRDEQFF.

This clone has a handful of counts. The rearrangement uses TRBV5-1 and TRBJ2-7; 10 positions agree with TRBD1. The CDR3 consists of 13 residues. Losses at the gene ends were 6 bases for V and 1 base for J; bases not matched to a gene: 1. CDR1 and CDR2 from the germline V gene are SGHRS and YFSETQ. The DNA of the CDR3 is TGCGCCAGCATGGGACAGGGGTCCTACGAGCAGTACTTC. Translated, it gives CASMGQGSYEQYF. The whole variable domain, remainder taken from reference TRBV5-1 and TRBJ2-7, is KAGVTQTPRYLIKTRGQQVTLSCSPISGHRSVSWYQQTPGQGLQFLFEYFSETQRNKGNFPGRFSGRQFSNSRSEMNVSTLELGDSALYLCASMGQGSYEQYFGPGTRLTVT.

This clone was seen more than once but under ten times. The chain combines TRBV18 with TRBJ2-3; 9 positions agree with TRBD1. The CDR3 covers 16 residues. Looked up from germline, CDR1 is KGHSH and CDR2 is LQKENI. Unmatched junction bases numbered 4, after V lost 3 bases and J lost 0 bases. CDR3 sequence (DNA): TGTGCCAGCTCACCCCGGACAGGGGCCAGCACAGATACGCAGTATTTT. Translated: CASSPRTGASTDTQYF.

Comment on this clone: Germline is not matched at one junction end, which may reflect a read error. V usage is TRBV7-9 and J usage is TRBJ2-7; D might be TRBD1 or TRBD2, each matching 6 bases. In germline, CDR1 is SEHNR, CDR2 FQNEAQ (reference sequence). The CDR3 sequence is 13 residues long. The DNA for the CDR3 is TGTTCCAGCAGCTTACAGGGACTCTACGAGCAGTACTTC. Translated: CSSSLQGLYEQYF.

The sample holds a few counts of this clone. The V call is TRBV29-1, the J call TRBJ1-5; the match to TRBD1 covers 10 bases. With 7 bases clipped from V and 2 bases from J, the junction kept 5 bases outside the gene matches. CDR1 and CDR2 (germline): SQVTM, ANQGSEA. The CDR3 has 14 amino acids. The CDR3 protein is CSARTGGGNQPQHF. As DNA, the CDR3 is TGCAGCGCCCGGACAGGGGGAGGCAATCAGCCCCAGCATTTT.

The V call is TRBV9, the J call TRBJ2-1, with 8 positions matching TRBD1. Germline lookup yields CDR1 SGDLS and CDR2 YYNGEE. V lost 5 bases, J lost 4 bases, and 8 bases stayed unmatched. CDR3 length: 15 amino acids. CDR3 nucleotide sequence: TGTGCCAGCAGTGAGTCGGGACAGGCATACAATGAGCAGTTCTTC. It codes for CASSESGQAYNEQFF.

This chain uses TRBV14 with TRBJ1-1, with D unresolved. This CDR3 comprises 14 residues. The V gene lost 3 bases and the J gene lost 2 bases, with 10 bases spanning the gap. Per the germline V gene, CDR1 is SGHDN and CDR2 is FVKESK. The DNA of the CDR3 is TGTGCCAGCAGCCAGTTAGTTACCAACACTGAAGCTTTCTTT. This encodes CASSQLVTNTEAFF. Full variable domain (missing parts from reference TRBV14 and TRBJ1-1): EAGVTQFPSHSVIEKGQTVTLRCDPISGHDNLYWYRRVMGKEIKFLLHFVKESKQDESGMPNNRFLAERTGGTYSTLKVQPAELEDSGVYFCASSQLVTNTEAFFGQGTRLTVV.

The rearrangement links TRBV30 to TRBJ2-5; 15 nucleotides line up with TRBD2. In germline, CDR1 is GTSNPN, CDR2 SVGIG (reference sequence). This CDR3 has 15 residues. The junction had 0 bases not matched to a gene; V was cut back by 3 bases and J by 1 base. The CDR3 nucleotides read TGTGCCTGGAGGGGACTAGCGGGGGGCCAAGAGACCCAGTACTTC. It translates to CAWRGLAGGQETQYF.

The J gene is TRBJ2-3, the V gene TRBV4-3; D perhaps matches TRBD1 (5 bases). Germline lookup yields CDR1 LGHNA and CDR2 YSLEER. Between the trimmed V and J ends, which lost 0 bases and 2 bases, there was a span of 9 bases. This CDR3 comprises 15 residues. CDR3 loop: CASSQEAGHTDTQYF. In DNA form, the CDR3 reads TGCGCCAGCAGCCAAGAGGCAGGGCACACAGATACGCAGTATTTT.

The chain recombines TRBV7-9 with TRBJ2-1; 10 bases line up with TRBD2. The CDR3 is 14 residues long. CDR1 SEHNR and CDR2 FQNEAQ come from the germline V gene (reference sequence). V lost 5 bases and J lost 7; bases outside the gene matches: 5. In DNA form, the CDR3 reads TGTGCCAGCAGCGCCGGACTAGCGGCGAATGAGCAGTTCTTC. It translates to CASSAGLAANEQFF. Variable domain in full (rest from reference TRBV7-9 and TRBJ2-1): DTGVSQNPRHKITKRGQNVTFRCDPISEHNRLYWYRQTLGQGPEFLTYFQNEAQLEKSRLLSDRFSAERPKGSFSTLEIQRTEQGDSAMYLCASSAGLAANEQFFGPGTRLTVL.

In this sample, this clone turned up once. The chain couples TRBV5-1 to TRBJ2-7; 7 nucleotides align to TRBD1. The length of the CDR3 is 17 residues. V trimming: 0 bases; J trimming: 0 bases; junction bases outside the gene matches: 9. Germline V gene lookup returns CDR1 SGHRS and CDR2 YFSETQ. The CDR3 loop reads CASSLALAGQDSYEQYF. DNA for the CDR3: TGCGCCAGCAGCTTGGCTCTCGCCGGACAGGACTCCTACGAGCAGTACTTC.

This chain connects TRBV11-2 to TRBJ2-7; TRBD1 aligns across 8 bases. J was trimmed by 0 bases and V by 1 base; bases with no gene match: 5. CDR1 and CDR2 from the germline V gene are SGHAT and FQNNGV. The CDR3 has 16 amino acids. CDR3: CASSLVQGENSYEQYF. CDR3 sequence (DNA): TGTGCCAGCAGCTTAGTACAGGGGGAGAACTCCTACGAGCAGTACTTC.

V usage is TRBV19 and J usage is TRBJ2-2; 7 bases line up with TRBD1. The CDR3 runs 15 residues. V lost 5 bases to trimming and J lost 0 bases; unmatched junction nucleotides: 3. Germline assignment: CDR1 LNHDA and CDR2 SQIVND (reference sequence). The CDR3 sequence is CASSFGTANTGELFF. DNA of the CDR3: TGTGCCAGTAGTTTCGGGACAGCGAACACCGGGGAGCTGTTTTTT.

CDR3 DNA sequence: TGTGCCAGTAGTGAAAACAGGGGAAGGAATTCACCCCTCCACTTT. Residues: CASSENRGRNSPLHF. The V call is TRBV19, the J call TRBJ1-6, with 7 bases fitting TRBD1. In germline, CDR1 is LNHDA, CDR2 SQIVND (reference sequence). This CDR3 contains 15 residues. J gave up 7 bases and V 5 bases, and 8 bases lay outside the gene matches.

The sample holds a few counts of this clone. This chain connects TRBV7-9 to TRBJ1-1; D is possibly TRBD1 (5 bases). Germline-derived CDR1 and CDR2 are SEHNR and FQNEAQ (reference sequence). Trimming removed 4 bases from V and 7 bases from J, with 10 bases in between. The CDR3 length is 12 residues. CDR3 DNA: TGTGCCAGCAGCTCTGACAGCCTTGAAGCTTTCTTT. Its translation is CASSSDSLEAFF.

This chain uses TRBV6-5 with TRBJ1-2, with 7 bases aligning to TRBD1. Germline assignment: CDR1 MNHEY and CDR2 SVGAGI. V shed 6 bases and J 3 bases; nucleotides not matched to a gene: 10. The CDR3 has 15 residues. The chain's CDR3 is CASSLLSGGDYGYTF. The CDR3 coding sequence is TGTGCCAGCAGCCTACTTTCAGGGGGTGACTATGGCTACACCTTC.

CDR3 in amino acids: CASSLDGTGLDIGYEQYF. The CDR3 nucleotides are TGTGCCAGCAGCTTAGATGGGACAGGGTTAGATATCGGCTACGAGCAGTACTTC. The chain links TRBV7-2 to TRBJ2-7; 9 positions agree with TRBD1. CDR1 is SGHTA and CDR2 is FQGNSA in the germline V gene. The J segment lost 3 bases and the V segment lost 1 base, leaving 13 bases of the junction unmatched. This CDR3 has 18 residues.

The gene calls are TRBV6-5 and TRBJ2-1; TRBD2 is a possible D gene (6 bases). Germline CDR1 and CDR2: MNHEY and SVGAGI. V was clipped by 5 bases and J by 0 bases, with 11 bases between them. The CDR3 spans 15 residues. CDR3 residues: CASSTRGSSYNEQFF. DNA of the CDR3: TGTGCCAGCAGTACGCGGGGTAGCTCCTACAATGAGCAGTTCTTC.

The chain is built from TRBV15 and TRBJ1-5, with TRBD1 as a possible D gene (6 bases). V shed 5 bases and J shed 6 bases, with 20 bases lying between them. The CDR3 has 16 amino acids. CDR1 is LNHNV and CDR2 is YYDKDF in the germline V gene (reference sequence). In DNA, the CDR3 is TGTGCCACCAGCCGCCGGGGGGCCAGGGTCGGTCAGCCCCAGCATTTT. It specifies CATSRRGARVGQPQHF.

The chain employs TRBV5-1 and TRBJ2-1; 10 bases align to TRBD2. This CDR3 comprises 15 residues. Germline V gives CDR1 SGHRS, CDR2 YFSETQ. V gave up 3 bases and J gave up 8 bases; unmatched junction bases: 8. CDR3 protein: CASSSSGTSVDEQFF. The CDR3 nucleotides are TGCGCCAGCAGCTCCTCCGGGACTAGCGTCGATGAGCAGTTCTTC.

This clone came up once. V and J are TRBV5-4 and TRBJ1-1, with TRBD1 matching over 7 bases. Trimming at V came to 4 bases and at J to 2 bases, leaving 11 bases not matched to a gene. The CDR3 contains 16 residues. CDR1 is SGHNT and CDR2 is YYREEE in the germline V gene (reference sequence). The CDR3 nucleotides read TGTGCCAGCAGCCCGAGACAGGGTGAGAAAAACACTGAAGCTTTCTTT. Encoded protein: CASSPRQGEKNTEAFF.

The chain carries TRBV27 and TRBJ1-5; D is possibly TRBD1 (6 bases). V shed 6 bases and J shed 4 bases, with 10 bases lying between them. CDR1 MNHEY and CDR2 SMNVEV come from the germline V gene (reference sequence). This CDR3 has 13 residues. Here the CDR3 DNA reads TGTGCCAGCAGCCCTACAGGGAATCAGCCCCAGCATTTT. This translates into CASSPTGNQPQHF.

V and J are TRBV5-1 and TRBJ2-1; D is ambiguous. The CDR3 extends over 12 amino acids. Trimming removed 2 bases at V and 5 bases at J, with 5 bases between. Germline V gene lookup returns CDR1 SGHRS and CDR2 YFSETQ. CDR3 sequence (DNA): TGCGCCAGCAGCTTACAGAACAATGAGCAGTTCTTC. Translation gives CASSLQNNEQFF.

The chain combines TRBV6-1 with TRBJ2-7, with a possible D match to TRBD2 (5 bases). Germline V gene data show CDR1 as MNHNS and CDR2 as SASEGT. V was pared by 5 bases and J by 5 bases, with 13 bases between. The CDR3 totals 13 residues. The CDR3 protein is CASSQGPGNEQYF. Written as DNA, the CDR3 is TGTGCCAGCAGTCAAGGTCCGGGGAACGAGCAGTACTTC.

The chain links TRBV25-1 to TRBJ2-5; the D gene is possibly TRBD2 (6 bases). This CDR3 region has 15 residues. The V end was cut by 3 bases, the J end by 4 bases, with 15 bases between. Germline V gives CDR1 MGHDK, CDR2 SYGVNS. The CDR3 reads CASSDFRGGGETQYF. Here the CDR3 DNA reads TGTGCCAGCAGTGATTTTCGGGGAGGCGGAGAGACCCAGTACTTC.

This clone was counted between two and nine times. CDR3 protein: CASSPRSGLGNTIYF. The CDR3 nucleotides read TGTGCCAGCAGCCCAAGGAGTGGGTTAGGAAACACCATATATTTT. The V and J genes are TRBV9 and TRBJ1-3; D is unresolved. Germline V gene data show CDR1 as SGDLS and CDR2 as YYNGEE. The CDR3 sequence is 15 residues long. Trimming removed 4 bases at V and 4 bases at J, with 15 bases between.

The V call is TRBV11-3, the J call TRBJ2-5, with a weak D call TRBD1 (6 bases). The CDR3 is 12 amino acids. Germline CDR1 SGHNT, CDR2 YENEEA. The V gene lost 4 bases and the J gene lost 3 bases, with 6 bases spanning the gap. The CDR3 loop is CASSSGEETQYF. The CDR3 bases are TGTGCCAGCAGCTCAGGGGAAGAGACCCAGTACTTC.

The V and J genes are TRBV19 and TRBJ2-2; D uncertain. CDR1 is LNHDA, CDR2 SQIVND, per germline (reference sequence). V was pared by 4 bases and J by 4 bases, with 4 bases between. CDR3 length: 12 residues. The CDR3 DNA is TGTGCCAGTAGTAGGGCCACCGGGGAGCTGTTTTTT. It yields the protein CASSRATGELFF.

V is TRBV30 and J is TRBJ2-7, with 12 positions matching TRBD2. V shed 8 bases and J 7 bases; nucleotides not matched to a gene: 6. The CDR3 extends over 12 amino acids. Germline V gene sequence: CDR1 GTSNPN, CDR2 SVGIG (reference sequence). CDR3 coding DNA: TGTGCCGGAGCCGGGACTAGCGGGGAGCAGTACTTC. This translates into CAGAGTSGEQYF.

On this clone itself: Other DNA sequences in the same sample also yield this CDR3. The CDR3 DNA is TGTGCCAGCAGCTTACGGGGTGGCACAGATACGCAGTATTTT. The encoded protein is CASSLRGGTDTQYF. The chain joins TRBV11-2 to TRBJ2-3, with D perhaps matching TRBD2 (5 bases). The V and J ends lost 2 bases and 1 base respectively, with 7 bases between them. CDR3 length: 14 amino acids. The V gene's germline CDR1 is SGHAT and CDR2 FQNNGV.

This rearrangement joins TRBV7-9 to TRBJ2-4; 12 bases are a match to TRBD1. The CDR3 length is 16 residues. After removal of 5 bases from V and 3 bases from J, the junction contained 5 bases not matched to a gene. CDR1 is SEHNR and CDR2 is FQNEAQ in the germline V gene (reference sequence). CDR3: CASSLGTGGVKNIQYF. The CDR3, as DNA: TGTGCCAGCAGCCTCGGGACAGGGGGCGTCAAAAACATTCAGTACTTC.